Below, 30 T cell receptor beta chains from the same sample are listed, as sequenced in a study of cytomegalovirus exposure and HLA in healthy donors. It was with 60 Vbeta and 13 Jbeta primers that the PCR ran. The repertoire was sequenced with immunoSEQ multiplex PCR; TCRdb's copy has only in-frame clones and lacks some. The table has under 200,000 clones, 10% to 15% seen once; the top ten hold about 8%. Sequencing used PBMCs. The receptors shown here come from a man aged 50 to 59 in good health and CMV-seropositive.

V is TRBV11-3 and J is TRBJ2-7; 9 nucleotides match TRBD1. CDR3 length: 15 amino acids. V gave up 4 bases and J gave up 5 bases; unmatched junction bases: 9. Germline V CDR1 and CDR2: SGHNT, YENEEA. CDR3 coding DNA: TGTGCCAGCAGCTCACCCGGGACAGGGAGCCACGAGCAGTACGTC. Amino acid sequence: CASSSPGTGSHEQYV.

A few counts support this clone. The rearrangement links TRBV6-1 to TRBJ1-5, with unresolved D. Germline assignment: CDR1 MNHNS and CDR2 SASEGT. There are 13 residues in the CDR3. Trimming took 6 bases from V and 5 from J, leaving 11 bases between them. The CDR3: CASRTLNHQPQHF. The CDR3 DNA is TGTGCCAGCAGGACTCTCAATCATCAGCCCCAGCATTTT.

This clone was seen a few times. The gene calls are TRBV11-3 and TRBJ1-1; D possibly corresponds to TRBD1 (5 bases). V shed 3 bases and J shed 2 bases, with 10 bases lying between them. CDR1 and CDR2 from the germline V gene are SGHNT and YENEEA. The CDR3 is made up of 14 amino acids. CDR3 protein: CASSFLTANTEAFF. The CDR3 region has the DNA TGTGCCAGCAGCTTCTTGACAGCCAACACTGAAGCTTTCTTT.

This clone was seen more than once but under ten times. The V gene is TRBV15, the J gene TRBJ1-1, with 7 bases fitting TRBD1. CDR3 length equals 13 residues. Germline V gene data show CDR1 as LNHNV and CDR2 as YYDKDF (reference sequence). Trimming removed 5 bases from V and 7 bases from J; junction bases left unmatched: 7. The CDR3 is CATSGLDRVEAFF. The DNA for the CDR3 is TGTGCCACCAGCGGGCTTGACAGGGTTGAAGCTTTCTTT.

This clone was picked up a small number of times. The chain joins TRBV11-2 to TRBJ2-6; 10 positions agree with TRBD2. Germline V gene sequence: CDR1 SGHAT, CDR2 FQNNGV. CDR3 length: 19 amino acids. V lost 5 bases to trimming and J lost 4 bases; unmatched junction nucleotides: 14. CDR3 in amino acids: CASSPRRSGGALGANVLTF. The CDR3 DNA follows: TGTGCCAGCAGCCCCCGGAGGAGCGGGGGGGCATTGGGGGCCAACGTCCTGACTTTC.

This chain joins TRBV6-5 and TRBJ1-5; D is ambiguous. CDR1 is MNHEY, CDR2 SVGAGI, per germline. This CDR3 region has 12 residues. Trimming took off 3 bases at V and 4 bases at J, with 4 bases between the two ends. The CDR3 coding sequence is TGTGCCAGCAGTTATCGTAATCAGCCCCAGCATTTT. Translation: CASSYRNQPQHF.

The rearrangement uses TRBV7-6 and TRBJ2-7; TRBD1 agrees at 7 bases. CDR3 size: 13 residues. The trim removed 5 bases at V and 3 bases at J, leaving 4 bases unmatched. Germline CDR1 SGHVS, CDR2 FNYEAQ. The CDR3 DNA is TGTGCCAGCAGCCCCCGGACAGGCTACGAGCAGTACTTC. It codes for CASSPRTGYEQYF.

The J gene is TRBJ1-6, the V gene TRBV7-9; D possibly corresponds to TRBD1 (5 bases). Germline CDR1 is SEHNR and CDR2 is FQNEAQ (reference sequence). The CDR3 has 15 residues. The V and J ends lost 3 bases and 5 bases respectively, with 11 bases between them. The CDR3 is CASSFSGGNNSPLHF. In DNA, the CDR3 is TGTGCCAGCAGCTTTTCGGGGGGGAATAATTCACCCCTCCACTTT.

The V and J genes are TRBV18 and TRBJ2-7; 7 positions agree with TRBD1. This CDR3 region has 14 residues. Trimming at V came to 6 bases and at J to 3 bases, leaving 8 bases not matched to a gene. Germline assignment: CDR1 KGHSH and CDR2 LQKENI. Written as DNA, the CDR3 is TGTGCCAGCTCCCCCGGGACAGCCAGCTACGAGCAGTACTTC. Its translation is CASSPGTASYEQYF.

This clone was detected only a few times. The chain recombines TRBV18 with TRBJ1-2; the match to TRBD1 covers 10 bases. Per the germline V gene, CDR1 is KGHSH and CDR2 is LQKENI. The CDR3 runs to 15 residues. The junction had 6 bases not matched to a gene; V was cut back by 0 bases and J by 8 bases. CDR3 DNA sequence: TGTGCCAGCTCACCACCAGGGACAGGGGTGAGCGGCTACACCTTC. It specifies CASSPPGTGVSGYTF.

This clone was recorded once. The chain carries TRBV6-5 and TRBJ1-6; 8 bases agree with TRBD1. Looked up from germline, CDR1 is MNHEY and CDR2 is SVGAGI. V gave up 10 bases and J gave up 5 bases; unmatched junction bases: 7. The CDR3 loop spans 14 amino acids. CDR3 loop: CATRGQANNSPLHF. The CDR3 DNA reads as TGTGCCACCCGGGGACAGGCTAATAATTCACCCCTCCACTTT.

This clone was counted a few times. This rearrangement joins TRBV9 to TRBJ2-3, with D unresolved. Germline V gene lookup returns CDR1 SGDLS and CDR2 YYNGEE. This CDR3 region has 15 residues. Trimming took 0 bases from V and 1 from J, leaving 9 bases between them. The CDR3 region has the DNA TGTGCCAGCAGCGTAGGGCTCCGTGGCACAGATACGCAGTATTTT. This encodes CASSVGLRGTDTQYF.

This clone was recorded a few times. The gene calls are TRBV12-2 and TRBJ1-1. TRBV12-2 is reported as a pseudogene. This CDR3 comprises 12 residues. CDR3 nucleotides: TGTGCAACACTGGGGGGAGACACTGAAGCTTTCTTT. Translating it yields CATLGGDTEAFF.

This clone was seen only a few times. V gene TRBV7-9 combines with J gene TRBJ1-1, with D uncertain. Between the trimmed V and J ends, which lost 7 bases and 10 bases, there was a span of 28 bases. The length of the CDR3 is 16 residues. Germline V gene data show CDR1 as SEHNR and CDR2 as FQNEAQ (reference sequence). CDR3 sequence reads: CASIATSEVFPLTAFF. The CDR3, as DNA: TGTGCCAGCATCGCTACCTCCGAGGTATTTCCCTTGACAGCTTTCTTT.

The CDR3 DNA reads TGTGCCAGCAGCTTACAGAACCAGGGGGCCTCCACCGGGGAGCTGTTTTTT. Its translation is CASSLQNQGASTGELFF. The gene calls are TRBV7-2 and TRBJ2-2, with 8 bases that match TRBD1. After removal of 2 bases from V and 4 bases from J, the junction contained 9 bases not matched to a gene. The CDR3 is made up of 17 amino acids. Germline lookup yields CDR1 SGHTA and CDR2 FQGNSA. Looking up the rest from reference TRBV7-2 and TRBJ2-2 gives the full variable domain: GAGVSQSPSNKVTEKGKDVELRCDPISGHTALYWYRQSLGQGLEFLIYFQGNSAPDKSGLPSDRFSAERTGGSVSTLTIQRTQQEDSAVYLCASSLQNQGASTGELFFGEGSRLTVL.

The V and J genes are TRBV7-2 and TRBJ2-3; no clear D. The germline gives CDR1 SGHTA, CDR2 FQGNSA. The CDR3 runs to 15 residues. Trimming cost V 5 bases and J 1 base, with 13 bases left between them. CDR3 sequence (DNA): TGTGCCAGCAGCGCACAGTTCCTCGGCACAGATACGCAGTATTTT. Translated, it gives CASSAQFLGTDTQYF.

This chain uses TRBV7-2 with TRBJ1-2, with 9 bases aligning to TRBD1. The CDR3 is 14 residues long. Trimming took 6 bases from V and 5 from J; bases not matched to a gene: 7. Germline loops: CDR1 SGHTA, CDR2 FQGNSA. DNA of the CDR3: TGTGCCAGCAGACCTGGGACAGGGAAGTATGGCTACACCTTC. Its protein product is CASRPGTGKYGYTF. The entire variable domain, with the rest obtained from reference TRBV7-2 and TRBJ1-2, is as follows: GAGVSQSPSNKVTEKGKDVELRCDPISGHTALYWYRQSLGQGLEFLIYFQGNSAPDKSGLPSDRFSAERTGGSVSTLTIQRTQQEDSAVYLCASRPGTGKYGYTFGSGTRLTVV.

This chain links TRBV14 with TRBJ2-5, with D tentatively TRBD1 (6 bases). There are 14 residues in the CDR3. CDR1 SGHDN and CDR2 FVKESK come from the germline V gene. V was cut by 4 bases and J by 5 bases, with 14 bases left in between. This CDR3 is CASSRHRGSETQYF. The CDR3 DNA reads TGTGCCAGCAGCCGCCATAGGGGGTCGGAGACCCAGTACTTC.

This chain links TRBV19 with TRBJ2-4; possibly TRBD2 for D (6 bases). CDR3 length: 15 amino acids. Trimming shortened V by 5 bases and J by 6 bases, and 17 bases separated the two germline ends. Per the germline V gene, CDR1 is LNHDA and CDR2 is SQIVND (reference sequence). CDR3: CASSQGPIGGNIQYF. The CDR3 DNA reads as TGTGCCAGTAGTCAAGGCCCCATCGGGGGAAACATTCAGTACTTC.

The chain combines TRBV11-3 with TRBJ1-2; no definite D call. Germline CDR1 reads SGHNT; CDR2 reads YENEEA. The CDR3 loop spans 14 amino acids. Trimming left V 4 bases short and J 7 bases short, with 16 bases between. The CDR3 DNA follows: TGTGCCAGCAGCTCTAGCAGAGATTCAGGTGGCTACACCTTC. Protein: CASSSSRDSGGYTF.

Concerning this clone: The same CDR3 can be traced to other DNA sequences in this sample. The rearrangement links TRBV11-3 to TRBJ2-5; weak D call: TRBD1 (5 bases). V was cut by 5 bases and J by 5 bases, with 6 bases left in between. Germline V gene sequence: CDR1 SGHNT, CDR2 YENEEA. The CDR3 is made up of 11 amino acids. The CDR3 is CASSAGETQYF. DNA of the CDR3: TGTGCCAGCAGCGCAGGGGAGACCCAGTACTTC.

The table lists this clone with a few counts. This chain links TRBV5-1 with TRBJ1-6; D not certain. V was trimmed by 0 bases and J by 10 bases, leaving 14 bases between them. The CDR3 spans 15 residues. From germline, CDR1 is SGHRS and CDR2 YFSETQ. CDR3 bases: TGCGCCAGCAGCTTGGGGAGGACGTTTGGGTCACCCCTCCACTTT. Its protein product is CASSLGRTFGSPLHF.

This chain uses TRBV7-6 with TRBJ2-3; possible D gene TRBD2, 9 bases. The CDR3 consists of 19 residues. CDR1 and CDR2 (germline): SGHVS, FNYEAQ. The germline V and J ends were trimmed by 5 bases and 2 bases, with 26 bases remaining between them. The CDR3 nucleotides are TGTGCCAGCAGCCTCACGCGGGGGGGACAGGTTCGTCCCACAGATACGCAGTATTTT. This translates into CASSLTRGGQVRPTDTQYF. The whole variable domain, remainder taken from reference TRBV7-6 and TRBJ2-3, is GAGVSQSPRYKVTKRGQDVALRCDPISGHVSLYWYRQALGQGPEFLTYFNYEAQQDKSGLPNDRFSAERPEGSISTLTIQRTEQRDSAMYRCASSLTRGGQVRPTDTQYFGPGTRLTVL.

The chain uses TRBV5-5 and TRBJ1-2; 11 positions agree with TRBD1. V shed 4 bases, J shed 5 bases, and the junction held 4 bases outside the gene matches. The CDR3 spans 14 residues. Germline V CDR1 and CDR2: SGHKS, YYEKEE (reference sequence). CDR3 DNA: TGTGCCAGCAGCCATGGACAGGGGGCGTATGGCTACACCTTC. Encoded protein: CASSHGQGAYGYTF.

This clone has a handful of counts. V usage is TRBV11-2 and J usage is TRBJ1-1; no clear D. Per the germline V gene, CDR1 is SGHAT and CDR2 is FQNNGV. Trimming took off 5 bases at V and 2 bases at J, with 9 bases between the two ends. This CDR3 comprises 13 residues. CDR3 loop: CASSRKLNTEAFF. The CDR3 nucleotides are TGTGCCAGCAGCCGGAAACTAAACACTGAAGCTTTCTTT.

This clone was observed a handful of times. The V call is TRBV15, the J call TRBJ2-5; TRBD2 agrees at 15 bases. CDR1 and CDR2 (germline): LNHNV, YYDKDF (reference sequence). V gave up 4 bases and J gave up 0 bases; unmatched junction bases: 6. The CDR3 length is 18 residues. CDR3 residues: CATSTGLAGGRNQETQYF. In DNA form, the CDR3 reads TGTGCCACCAGCACGGGACTAGCGGGGGGCCGCAACCAAGAGACCCAGTACTTC.

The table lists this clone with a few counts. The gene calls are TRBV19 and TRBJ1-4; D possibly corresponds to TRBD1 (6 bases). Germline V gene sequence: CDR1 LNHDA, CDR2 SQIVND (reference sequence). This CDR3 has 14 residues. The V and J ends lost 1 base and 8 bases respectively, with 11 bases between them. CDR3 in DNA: TGTGCCAGTAGTATAGGGCAGGGACACGAAAAACTGTTTTTT. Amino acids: CASSIGQGHEKLFF.

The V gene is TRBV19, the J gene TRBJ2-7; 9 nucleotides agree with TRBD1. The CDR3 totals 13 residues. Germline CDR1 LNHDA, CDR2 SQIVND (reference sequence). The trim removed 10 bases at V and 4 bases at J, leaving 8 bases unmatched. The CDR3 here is CATNTGTGYEQYF. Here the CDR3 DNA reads TGTGCCACCAATACCGGGACAGGGTACGAGCAGTACTTC. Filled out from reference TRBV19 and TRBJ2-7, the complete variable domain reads DGGITQSPKYLFRKEGQNVTLSCEQNLNHDAMYWYRQDPGQGLRLIYYSQIVNDFQKGDIAEGYSVSREKKESFPLTVTSAQKNPTAFYLCATNTGTGYEQYFGPGTRLTVT.

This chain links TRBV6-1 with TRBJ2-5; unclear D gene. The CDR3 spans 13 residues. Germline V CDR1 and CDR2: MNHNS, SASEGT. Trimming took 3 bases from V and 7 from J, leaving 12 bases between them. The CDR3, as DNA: TGTGCCAGCAGTGAGTCTGTGAGGCCGACCCAGTACTTC. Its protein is CASSESVRPTQYF.

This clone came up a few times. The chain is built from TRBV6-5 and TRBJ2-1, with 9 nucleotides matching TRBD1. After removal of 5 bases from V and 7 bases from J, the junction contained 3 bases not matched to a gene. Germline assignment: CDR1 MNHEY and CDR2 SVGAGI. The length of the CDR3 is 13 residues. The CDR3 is CASSGDRVNEQFF. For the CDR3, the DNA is TGTGCCAGCAGTGGGGACAGGGTTAATGAGCAGTTCTTC.